The TCR beta chain under discussion was sequenced for a study of regulatory T cells in long-lasting Graves disease. Study-wide background: Antithyroid drug exposure in newly diagnosed Graves' patients had lasted under 3 months.

Germline V gene lookup returns CDR1 SQVTM and CDR2 ANQGSEA. The CDR3 sequence is 14 residues long. Time point given: newly diagnosed GD, antithyroid drugs for less than 3 months. The authors made the TCR library using RNA they extracted from PBMCs. Libraries of TCR beta came from iRepertoire HTBI primers plus Arm-PCR of CDR3 regions. Each CDR3 protein gets one entry after TCRdb re-called the multiplex PCR reads with MiXCR. The table lists about 440,000 distinct CDR3 sequences, under 15% of them singletons, with 16% in the top ten. Whole-study results and caveats: Clonotypes that were public and shared totalled a few thousand in persistent patients versus 750 to 1,000 in new patients. Favoring TRBV28, TRBJ1-2 and TRBJ2-5 was a feature seen in persistent disease. Accuracy was perhaps lowered by the small sample size.

Remarks on this clonotype: What it binds is not known. This could be a read error, since a much larger clone is one nucleotide away.

In addition, the sample was reused for a study of T cells in Graves' hyperthyroidism and ophthalmopathy.

Sequenced here: peripheral blood mononuclear cells (PBMCs), sampled at new diagnosis, from a patient treated with antithyroid drugs. This clonotype was obtained from a woman aged 25 to 39 with Graves disease. The V call is TRBV29-1, the J call TRBJ2-7; 7 nucleotides align to TRBD2. The CDR3 DNA reads TGCATCGTTGATCGAGCGGGGAGCTCCTACGAGCAGTACTTC. Residues: CIVDRAGSSYEQYF.